Shown below are 16 T cell receptor beta chains from a single sample sequenced in a study of CD8 T cells in ankylosing spondylitis. TCRdb reprocessed the 5' RACE reads with MiXCR, giving one entry per CDR3 protein. This sample has some 290,000 distinct CDR3 sequences, with 20% found just once. The sequenced material came from blood, either unsorted or a sorted T cell fraction (not recorded which). Receptors originate from a male donor with ankylosing spondylitis or in good health (not recorded which).

The CDR3 region is CASSLAQRRNTIYF. CDR3 DNA sequence: TGTGCCAGCAGTTTAGCACAACGTCGAAACACCATATATTTT. The chain is built from TRBV12-3 or TRBV12-4 and TRBJ1-3; D unclear. The CDR3 covers 14 residues. V lost 0 bases and J lost 5, with 8 bases in between.

The rearrangement uses TRBV5-1 and TRBJ2-2; D is possibly TRBD2 (5 bases). CDR1 and CDR2 from the germline V gene are SGHRS and YFSETQ. The V end lost 3 bases, the J end lost 2 bases, and 8 bases lay between the germline ends. CDR3 size: 14 residues. The CDR3 DNA reads TGCGCCAGCAGCTCGGACTCTAACACCGGGGAGCTGTTTTTT. It is translated as CASSSDSNTGELFF.

The chain uses TRBV10-3 and TRBJ2-7; 8 nucleotides line up with TRBD2. The trim removed 5 bases at V and 6 bases at J, leaving 18 bases unmatched. This CDR3 comprises 17 residues. The germline V gene has CDR1 ENHRY and CDR2 SYGVKD. The CDR3: CAISPGLVGALGFEQYV. CDR3 nucleotide sequence: TGTGCCATCAGTCCGGGACTAGTGGGAGCCCTAGGGTTCGAGCAGTACGTC.

The J gene is TRBJ2-2, the V gene TRBV28, with D hard to call. Germline CDR1 MDHEN, CDR2 SYDVKM. The length of the CDR3 is 13 residues. V shed 5 bases and J shed 4 bases, with 8 bases lying between them. CDR3 loop: CASSLQSTGELFF. The CDR3 coding sequence is TGTGCCAGCAGTCTACAGAGCACCGGGGAGCTGTTTTTT.

This clonotype showed up many times. This rearrangement joins TRBV7-9 to TRBJ1-4; no clear D. Germline V CDR1 and CDR2: SEHNR, FQNEAQ (reference sequence). This CDR3 region has 15 residues. Between the trimmed V and J ends, which lost 5 bases and 7 bases, there was a span of 17 bases. CDR3 sequence: CASSPAAGLGEKLFF. The CDR3 DNA reads TGTGCCAGCAGCCCAGCGGCCGGGTTGGGTGAAAAACTGTTTTTT.

In this sample, this clonotype turned up a few times. One end of the junction varies from germline; a read error may be responsible. V is TRBV7-7 and J is TRBJ2-5; 7 nucleotides match TRBD1. The CDR3 extends over 15 amino acids. Per the germline V gene, CDR1 is SSHAT and CDR2 is FNYEAQ (reference sequence). The DNA for the CDR3 is TGTGCTAGCAGCTTAACAGGGGCCGTACAAGAGACCCAGTACTTC. This gives the protein CASSLTGAVQETQYF.

CDR3 protein: CASSEFAENGETQYF. Written as DNA, the CDR3 is TGTGCCAGCAGTGAATTTGCGGAAAATGGCGAGACCCAGTACTTC. The genes are TRBV6-1 and TRBJ2-5; D gene unclear. With 2 bases removed from V and 5 bases from J, the gap between germline ends came to 15 bases. The CDR3 spans 15 residues. Germline V gives CDR1 MNHNS, CDR2 SASEGT.

In nucleotides, the CDR3 is TGCAGTGCTAGAGACCTCAACCCGGGACAGGGGGTTAAGACCCAGTACTTC. The encoded protein is CSARDLNPGQGVKTQYF. The J gene is TRBJ2-5, the V gene TRBV20-1; the match to TRBD1 covers 11 bases. This CDR3 has 17 amino acids. The trim removed 0 bases at V and 6 bases at J, leaving 12 bases unmatched. Germline assignment: CDR1 DFQATT and CDR2 SNEGSKA (reference sequence).

This clonotype occurred a few times. The rearrangement joins TRBV6-5 to TRBJ1-6, with D maybe TRBD1 (5 bases). This CDR3 contains 14 residues. The V and J ends lost 4 bases and 9 bases respectively, with 13 bases between them. Germline CDR1 MNHEY, CDR2 SVGAGI. CDR3 in amino acids: CASSSGTPGSPLHF. CDR3 DNA sequence: TGTGCCAGCAGTTCAGGGACGCCGGGTTCACCCCTCCACTTT.

This clonotype has just a few counts. This chain joins TRBV12-3 or TRBV12-4 and TRBJ2-1; 8 positions agree with TRBD2. Losses at the gene ends were 1 base for V and 11 bases for J; bases not matched to a gene: 7. The CDR3 covers 14 residues. CDR3 residues: CASSLVGSGTKQFF. The CDR3 DNA is TGTGCCAGCAGTTTAGTCGGTAGCGGGACGAAGCAGTTCTTC.

The gene calls are TRBV27 and TRBJ2-7, with 8 nucleotides matching TRBD2. J gave up 1 base and V 5 bases, and 10 bases lay outside the gene matches. This CDR3 is 16 amino acids long. Per germline, CDR1 MNHEY and CDR2 SMNVEV (reference sequence). Here the CDR3 reads CASSLDGGRPSYEQYV. The CDR3 DNA sequence: TGTGCCAGCAGTCTCGACGGCGGGAGGCCTTCCTACGAGCAGTACGTC.

In this sample, this clonotype turned up a few times. The chain employs TRBV19 and TRBJ1-6, with TRBD1 matching over 7 bases. This CDR3 contains 16 residues. J gave up 5 bases and V 6 bases, and 10 bases lay outside the gene matches. Per the germline V gene, CDR1 is LNHDA and CDR2 is SQIVND (reference sequence). In DNA form, the CDR3 reads TGTGCCAGTAGCCATCCGACAGGGCAGGATAATTCACCCCTCCACTTT. Translated: CASSHPTGQDNSPLHF.

This rearrangement joins TRBV12-3 or TRBV12-4 to TRBJ2-1; D call uncertain. V lost 3 bases and J lost 5, with 11 bases in between. This CDR3 is built from 14 residues. Here the CDR3 DNA reads TGTGCCAGCAGTTTTCCCGGCAGCCACAATGAGCAGTTCTTC. Encoded protein: CASSFPGSHNEQFF.

This chain joins TRBV6-1 and TRBJ1-2; D gene ambiguous. This CDR3 is 13 amino acids long. With 5 bases removed from V and 4 bases from J, the gap between germline ends came to 11 bases. Germline lookup yields CDR1 MNHNS and CDR2 SASEGT. DNA for the CDR3: TGTGCCAGCAGTCATGGGGAGGGCTATGGCTACACCTTC. Translating it yields CASSHGEGYGYTF.

This clonotype came up a few times. The chain uses TRBV6-1 and TRBJ2-3, with TRBD2 matching 8 bases. This CDR3 comprises 16 residues. Germline V lookup: CDR1 MNHNS, CDR2 SASEGT. J lost 3 bases, V lost 4 bases, and 9 bases had no gene match. The CDR3 is CASSATGGPPTDTQYF. CDR3 coding DNA: TGTGCCAGCAGTGCAACGGGAGGGCCTCCGACAGATACGCAGTATTTT.

In nucleotides, the CDR3 is TGTGCCAGCAGTCAAACAGGGGATCGGAACACTGAAGCTTTCTTT. This translates into CASSQTGDRNTEAFF. J is TRBJ1-1 and V is TRBV12-3 or TRBV12-4, with TRBD1 matching over 7 bases. V lost 5 bases, J lost 1 base, and 7 bases stayed unmatched. CDR3 length: 15 amino acids.